Below, one TCR beta chain is given with its context. Per the original methods: From reference gene primer amplification, estimates of nucleated cell counts were derived. Here immunoSEQ multiplex PCR was the method, and the copy in TCRdb shows in-frame clones only, minus some. V, J and clone size are taken as reported in that table, and D and trimming were inferred from the DNA itself. There are 80,000 to 95,000 clones in the sample; around three quarters occur only once, and about 4.2% lies in the top ten. The entry originates in a study of blood T cell repertoires in COVID-19. Study information: Acute-phase and convalescent COVID-19 samples originated in the United States, Italy and Spain. The analysed material was cDNA or gDNA that came from T cells, B-cell-depleted T cells, or PBMCs.

V lost 5 bases and J 5 bases, leaving 10 bases between the germline ends. This CDR3 is 13 amino acids long. Sequenced sample: peripheral blood. The receptor's source is a woman aged 45-59 years with acute or convalescent COVID-19. The chain links TRBV12-3 or TRBV12-4 to TRBJ1-5; D is unclear. The DNA of the CDR3 is TGTGCCAGCAGTCACAGAGATGATCAGCCCCAGCATTTT. It encodes CASSHRDDQPQHF.